This T cell receptor (beta chain) was recorded in a study of blood T cell repertoires in COVID-19. Using immunoSEQ multiplex PCR, the repertoire was profiled, and TCRdb retains in-frame clones only, with some absent. The sample gives 200,000 to 300,000 clones, about four fifths of which show up once; 3.6% is in the top ten. The V end lost 6 bases, the J end lost 3 bases, and 11 bases lay between the germline ends. The length of the CDR3 is 13 residues. Germline-derived CDR1 and CDR2 are SNHLY and FYNNEI. The clonotype originates from a woman in her 40s who had been exposed to COVID-19. Sequences were obtained from PBMCs or T cells enriched from blood (not recorded which). The V and J genes are TRBV2 and TRBJ1-1, with a tentative D call TRBD1 (6 bases). CDR3 in amino acids: CASSRKGDTEAFF. The CDR3 region has the DNA TGTGCCAGCAGCCGCAAGGGGGACACTGAAGCTTTCTTT.